Each of the 22 T cell receptor beta chains below was sequenced from the same sample in a study of control samples from healthy donors and cancer patients. Profiled with immunoSEQ multiplex PCR; TCRdb holds only in-frame clones, not every one. Of 60,000 to 100,000 clones listed, about 89% were seen once; the top ten hold 7.2%. The sequencing input was blood. The receptor source for this set is a man aged 50 to 59 in good health.

The chain carries TRBV30 and TRBJ2-7; maybe TRBD2 (6 bases). Germline V gene data show CDR1 as GTSNPN and CDR2 as SVGIG (reference sequence). The CDR3 contains 14 residues. Trimming removed 4 bases from V and 3 bases from J, with 16 bases in between. The chain's CDR3 is CAWTSTRSNYEQYF. The CDR3 nucleotides are TGTGCCTGGACCTCGACTAGATCCAACTACGAGCAGTACTTC.

The genes are TRBV7-8 and TRBJ2-7, with a weak D call TRBD2 (5 bases). This CDR3 comprises 14 residues. Germline CDR1 SGHVS, CDR2 FQNEAQ. With 0 bases removed from V and 7 bases from J, the gap between germline ends came to 13 bases. The CDR3 sequence is CASSLAYAGGEQYF. The DNA for the CDR3 is TGTGCCAGCAGCTTAGCGTATGCAGGCGGGGAGCAGTACTTC.

The rearrangement joins TRBV5-1 to TRBJ1-2; 7 positions match TRBD1. V shed 4 bases, J shed 0 bases, and the junction held 3 bases outside the gene matches. Germline assignment: CDR1 SGHRS and CDR2 YFSETQ. This CDR3 region has 14 residues. The CDR3 spells CASSKDRSNYGYTF. CDR3 DNA sequence: TGCGCCAGCAGCAAGGACAGGTCTAACTATGGCTACACCTTC.

V usage is TRBV7-8 and J usage is TRBJ2-1; 9 bases map to TRBD1. This CDR3 has 16 residues. With 3 bases clipped from V and 1 base from J, the junction kept 4 bases outside the gene matches. Germline CDR1 SGHVS, CDR2 FQNEAQ. CDR3 DNA: TGTGCCAGCAGCTTTTGGGACAGGGCGTCCTACAATGAGCAGTTCTTC. It codes for CASSFWDRASYNEQFF.

The chain carries TRBV28 and TRBJ1-2; 7 nucleotides line up with TRBD1. V shed 6 bases, J shed 6 bases, and the junction held 7 bases outside the gene matches. The CDR3 length is 13 residues. The germline V gene has CDR1 MDHEN and CDR2 SYDVKM. CDR3 sequence reads: CASRDGTVDGYTF. For the CDR3, the DNA is TGTGCCAGCAGAGACGGGACAGTCGATGGCTACACCTTC.

This rearrangement joins TRBV21-1 to TRBJ2-3; the listed D gene, TRBD2, was not tested against the DNA. TRBV21-1 is a pseudogene. The CDR3 runs 17 residues. CDR3 coding DNA: TGTGCCAGCAGCAACCGAGCTAGCGGGGAAACCACAGATACGCAGTATTTT. This encodes CASSNRASGETTDTQYF.

The chain is built from TRBV7-6 and TRBJ1-5; the D gene is possibly TRBD1 (6 bases). Germline CDR1 and CDR2: SGHVS and FNYEAQ. Trimming left V 5 bases short and J 6 bases short, with 17 bases between. The CDR3 is 15 amino acids. CDR3 in DNA: TGTGCCAGCAGCCCTTATGGGGGCCTTGGTCAGCCCCAGCATTTT. Amino acid sequence: CASSPYGGLGQPQHF.

The chain couples TRBV6-5 to TRBJ2-1; D perhaps matches TRBD1 (8 bases). This CDR3 contains 15 residues. CDR1 is MNHEY, CDR2 SVGAGI, per germline. V was trimmed by 10 bases and J by 5 bases, leaving 21 bases between them. The CDR3 is CATSRGRGPHNEQFF. In DNA, the CDR3 is TGTGCCACGAGCAGGGGGCGGGGGCCCCACAATGAGCAGTTCTTC.

With respect to this clone: One junction end does not reproduce the germline sequence, and a read error may be involved. The V call is TRBV6-1, the J call TRBJ2-1; 12 positions match TRBD1. The CDR3 is 12 amino acids. Germline CDR1 MNHNS, CDR2 SASEGT. The CDR3 sequence: CASSEGDRGPIF. The CDR3 DNA reads TGTGCCAGCAGTGAAGGGGACAGGGGGCCTATCTTC.

The genes are TRBV7-9 and TRBJ2-1; D is ambiguous. V was shortened by 4 bases and J by 0 bases, with 13 bases between the two germline ends. This CDR3 is 16 amino acids long. Germline V gives CDR1 SEHNR, CDR2 FQNEAQ (reference sequence). CDR3 DNA: TGTGCCAGCAGCTCCACCTACTCCAGCTCCTACAATGAGCAGTTCTTC. Its translation is CASSSTYSSSYNEQFF.

This rearrangement joins TRBV5-6 to TRBJ1-2; the D gene is possibly TRBD1 (5 bases). V lost 0 bases to trimming and J lost 4 bases, with 13 bases between them. The CDR3 has 15 residues. The V gene's germline CDR1 is SGHDT and CDR2 YYEEEE. CDR3 bases: TGTGCCAGCAGCTTGGAGGGACCTGGGTCCTATGGCTACACCTTC. The encoded protein is CASSLEGPGSYGYTF.

V usage is TRBV5-6 and J usage is TRBJ1-4, with D tentatively TRBD1 (5 bases). Germline lookup yields CDR1 SGHDT and CDR2 YYEEEE. V was clipped by 1 base and J by 4 bases, with 11 bases between them. The CDR3 consists of 15 residues. The DNA of the CDR3 is TGTGCCAGCAGCTTGCCGCGGGGGGGTAATGAAAAACTGTTTTTT. This codes for CASSLPRGGNEKLFF.

The chain employs TRBV7-8 and TRBJ2-5; no clear D. The CDR3 has 13 residues. Germline V gene lookup returns CDR1 SGHVS and CDR2 FQNEAQ. The V gene lost 2 bases and the J gene lost 5 bases, with 9 bases spanning the gap. For the CDR3, the DNA is TGTGCCAGCAGCTTACTTCAGACCGAGACCCAGTACTTC. This sequence encodes CASSLLQTETQYF.

This clone was counted between two and nine times. The chain joins TRBV4-3 to TRBJ1-5; TRBD1 might be the D (5 bases). This CDR3 is 15 amino acids long. The V end lost 0 bases, the J end lost 6 bases, and 12 bases lay between the germline ends. Germline V gene data show CDR1 as LGHNA and CDR2 as YSLEER. CDR3 sequence reads: CASSQDIRGGQPQHF. The CDR3 DNA sequence: TGCGCCAGCAGCCAAGATATTCGTGGGGGTCAGCCCCAGCATTTT.

This sequence joins TRBV18 and TRBJ1-6; the match to TRBD1 covers 11 bases. V dropped 3 bases and J dropped 9; count of bases not matched to a gene: 1. The CDR3 runs 14 residues. Germline V gene lookup returns CDR1 KGHSH and CDR2 LQKENI. CDR3 DNA: TGTGCCAGCTCACCCGGGACAGGGGGTTCACCCCTCCACTTT. It yields the protein CASSPGTGGSPLHF.

The chain combines TRBV11-3 with TRBJ2-3; D possibly corresponds to TRBD2 (7 bases). Between the trimmed V and J ends, which lost 8 bases and 6 bases, there was a span of 21 bases. This CDR3 contains 15 residues. Looked up from germline, CDR1 is SGHNT and CDR2 is YENEEA. For the CDR3, the DNA is TGTGCCAGCTCGGTGGGGGGGGGCACCGTCGATACGCAGTATTTT. The encoded protein is CASSVGGGTVDTQYF.

The chain recombines TRBV14 with TRBJ1-6; weak D call: TRBD1 (6 bases). The germline V and J ends were trimmed by 5 bases and 5 bases, with 16 bases remaining between them. Germline CDR1 is SGHDN and CDR2 is FVKESK. The CDR3 has 16 amino acids. The CDR3 here is CASSGGGLRHNSPLHF. As DNA, the CDR3 is TGTGCCAGCAGCGGGGGGGGCCTACGGCATAATTCACCCCTCCACTTT.

The chain employs TRBV5-8 and TRBJ2-7; 11 bases line up with TRBD2. The junction had 5 bases not matched to a gene; V was cut back by 4 bases and J by 2 bases. Germline lookup yields CDR1 SGHTS and CDR2 YDEGEE. This CDR3 region has 15 residues. The CDR3 loop is CASSRLAGGAYEQYF. The CDR3 region has the DNA TGTGCCAGCAGCAGGCTAGCGGGGGGCGCCTACGAGCAGTACTTC.

The chain uses TRBV12-3 or TRBV12-4 and TRBJ1-5, with D hard to call. The CDR3 is made up of 12 amino acids. CDR3 residues: CAIGKGNQPQHF. The DNA for the CDR3 is TGTGCGATAGGGAAGGGCAATCAGCCCCAGCATTTT.

The rearrangement links TRBV27 to TRBJ2-2; no definite D call. CDR3 length: 14 residues. Germline V lookup: CDR1 MNHEY, CDR2 SMNVEV (reference sequence). V was shortened by 2 bases and J by 1 base, with 5 bases between the two germline ends. CDR3 sequence (DNA): TGTGCCAGCAGTTTAACGCAGAACACCGGGGAGCTGTTTTTT. Its protein product is CASSLTQNTGELFF.

The chain combines TRBV30 with TRBJ2-5; 12 positions agree with TRBD2. CDR1 is GTSNPN and CDR2 is SVGIG in the germline V gene (reference sequence). Losses at the gene ends were 2 bases for V and 2 bases for J; bases not matched to a gene: 6. The CDR3 loop spans 16 amino acids. The CDR3 loop reads CAWSPLLAGGQETQYF. CDR3 bases: TGTGCCTGGAGTCCTCTACTAGCGGGGGGTCAAGAGACCCAGTACTTC. The variable domain in full, completed from reference TRBV30 and TRBJ2-5, reads SQTIHQWPATLVQPVGSPLSLECTVEGTSNPNLYWYRQAAGRGLQLLFYSVGIGQISSEVPQNLSASRPQDRQFILSSKKLLLSDSGFYLCAWSPLLAGGQETQYFGPGTRLLVL.

The chain is built from TRBV14 and TRBJ1-6, with D perhaps TRBD1 (5 bases). CDR1 is SGHDN and CDR2 is FVKESK in the germline V gene. V lost 4 bases to trimming and J lost 7 bases, with 8 bases between them. The CDR3 spans 13 residues. The CDR3 loop is CASSRGRNSPLHF. DNA for the CDR3: TGTGCCAGCAGCCGGGGCAGAAATTCACCCCTCCACTTT.